This T cell receptor (beta chain) derives from a study of shared clonotypes between healthy human individuals. The CDR3 extends over 15 amino acids. Germline values: CDR1 KGHSH, CDR2 LQKENI. Trimming removed 3 bases at V and 6 bases at J, with 17 bases between. Template for every sorted-subset replicate PCR totaled about 0.2 ug DNA, 25,000 to 30,000 T cell genomes. In the authors' workflow: As immunoSEQ supplied junction-only sequences (without quality scores), filtering differed. Using immunoSEQ multiplex PCR, the repertoire was profiled, and TCRdb retains in-frame clones only, with some absent. That table supplies the V and J calls and clone size; D and trimming were determined from the DNA. This table holds about 2.3 million clones, more than 80% found once.

Material for sequencing was naive CD4+ T cells from PBMCs. Subset here: CD45RA+ positively selected. The sequence was collected from a man in his late teens or twenties in good health. Some clones in this sample may be carry-over from other donors' samples. The chain employs TRBV18 and TRBJ1-1; D is unresolved. For the CDR3, the DNA is TGTGCCAGCTCACCGAGAGTAGGGATTGGTGCTGAAGCTTTCTTT. It specifies CASSPRVGIGAEAFF.